Listed below are T cell receptor beta chains from one sample, sequenced in a study of blood T cell repertoires in COVID-19. The data were produced by immunoSEQ multiplex PCR, yet TCRdb's version contains in-frame clones alone and is incomplete. The sample lists 430,000 or so clones; approximately 90% were seen once. Sequenced sample: PBMCs or T cells enriched from blood (not recorded which). The receptors originated from a young woman who had been exposed to COVID-19. Each CDR3 is given without its conserved first and last residue.

v_call	j_call	cdr3_length	cdr3_aa
TRBV5-6	TRBJ1-2	12	ASSLGQGNDGYT
TRBV29-1	TRBJ1-1	14	SVEDHLAGGLTEAF
TRBV7-7	TRBJ2-5	12	ASSHSGRGETQY
TRBV18	TRBJ2-7	11	ASSPPGSYEQY
TRBV9	TRBJ1-6	15	ASSVASPGTGNSPLH
TRBV6-1	TRBJ2-1	16	ASSEVGIGLADHNEQF
TRBV19	TRBJ1-6	15	ASSMKQGIGYNSPLH
TRBV4-2	TRBJ2-7	14	ASSQDSGTSGYEQY
TRBV2	TRBJ2-1	13	ASSYGTGVYNEQF
TRBV5-1	TRBJ1-3	13	ASSLEAGGRNTIY
TRBV18	TRBJ2-2	15	ASSPPAGAANTGELF
TRBV14	TRBJ2-5	13	ASSQVVKSKETQY
TRBV27	TRBJ2-7	12	ASGRTGGWYEQY
TRBV15	TRBJ1-2	12	ATSRDLTVSGYT
TRBV27	TRBJ1-5	13	ASSLSGQGRQPQH
TRBV7-9	TRBJ2-7	12	ASSLGSLSYEQY
TRBV19	TRBJ1-5	15	ASSERTVPYSNQPQH
TRBV4-1	TRBJ2-7	14	ASSQGGGASGYEQY
TRBV5-6	TRBJ1-1	13	ASSSRQGVYTEAF
TRBV19	TRBJ2-4	14	ASSIGIWGIKNIQY
TRBV27	TRBJ1-3	12	ASSPRQGRNTIY
TRBV18	TRBJ2-1	14	ASSPPSSRGGNEQF
TRBV28	TRBJ1-2	13	ASSLRGQGALGYT
TRBV2	TRBJ1-4	17	ASSVDLKTMNGWYEKLF
TRBV7-2	TRBJ2-7	10	ASSTINYEQY
TRBV28	TRBJ2-7	13	ASTKTSGSFYEQY
TRBV28	TRBJ1-6	14	ASSLSSLVGDSPLH
TRBV18	TRBJ2-7	11	ASSPLRQGEQY
TRBV29-1	TRBJ2-7	13	SVAGLTGVAYEQY
TRBV27	TRBJ1-5	13	ASRPTGNSNQPQH
TRBV7-3	TRBJ2-2	13	ASSLKWGVAGELF
TRBV7-3	TRBJ2-7	11	ASSYQQGYEQY
TRBV27	TRBJ2-7	15	ASRPALYSGGQYEQY
TRBV2	TRBJ1-4	13	ASSEGGAGGEKLF
TRBV25-1	TRBJ1-3	13	ASSEAGTSGNTIY
TRBV7-9	TRBJ1-4	12	ASSLGTGGEKLF
TRBV29-1	TRBJ2-7	12	SALTGEGSYEQY
TRBV6-1	TRBJ2-7	15	ASSDYPSPQGYYEQY
TRBV2	TRBJ1-2	13	ASVLTGWSNYGYT
TRBV28	TRBJ1-6	14	ASSPSAGGVLKSLH
TRBV28	TRBJ1-1	10	ASSSLGRGHI
TRBV6-2/TRBV6-3	TRBJ1-5	13	ASSKRTGNNQPQH
TRBV6-5	TRBJ1-3	13	ASSYGTGSGNTIY
TRBV6-5	TRBJ1-5	13	ASSYSLYSNQPQH
TRBV4-3	TRBJ2-5	13	ASSQLAGGQETQY
TRBV5-8	TRBJ1-4	14	ASSPGSSLGGEKLF
TRBV28	TRBJ1-1	11	ASSFYRNTEAF
TRBV7-2	TRBJ1-4	15	ASSLEDRGRINEKLF
TRBV12-3/TRBV12-4	TRBJ1-2	11	ASSFGGESGYT
TRBV19	TRBJ2-1	11	ASTVTGVNEQF
TRBV5-1	TRBJ2-2	12	ASSLSSNTGELF